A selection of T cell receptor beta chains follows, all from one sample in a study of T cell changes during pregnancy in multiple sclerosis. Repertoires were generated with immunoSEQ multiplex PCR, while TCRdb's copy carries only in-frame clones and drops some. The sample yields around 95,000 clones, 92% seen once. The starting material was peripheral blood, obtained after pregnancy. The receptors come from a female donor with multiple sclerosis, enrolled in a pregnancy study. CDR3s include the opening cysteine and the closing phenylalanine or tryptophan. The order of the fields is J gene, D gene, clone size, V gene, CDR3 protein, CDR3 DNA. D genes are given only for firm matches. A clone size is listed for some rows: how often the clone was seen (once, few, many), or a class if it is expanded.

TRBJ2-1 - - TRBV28 CASSFPGEQFF TGTGCCAGCAGTTTTCCGGGAGAGCAGTTCTTC
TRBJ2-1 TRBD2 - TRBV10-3 CAISESLAGGPGEQFF TGTGCCATCAGTGAGTCTTTAGCGGGAGGGCCGGGTGAGCAGTTCTTC
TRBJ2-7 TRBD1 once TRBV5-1 CASSLGGTGSYEQYF TGCGCCAGCAGCTTGGGTGGGACAGGGTCCTACGAGCAGTACTTC
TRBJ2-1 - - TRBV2 CASRNTGEQFF TGTGCCAGCAGAAACACGGGTGAGCAGTTCTTC
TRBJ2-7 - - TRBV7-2 CASSRERYEQYF TGTGCCAGCAGTCGCGAGAGATACGAGCAGTACTTC
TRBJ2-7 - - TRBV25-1 CASSHGPSASQGVYEQYF TGTGCCAGCAGCCACGGTCCTTCTGCCTCGCAAGGGGTCTACGAGCAGTACTTC
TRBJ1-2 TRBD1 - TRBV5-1 CASIPDRGYGYTF TGCGCCAGCATCCCTGACAGGGGCTATGGCTACACCTTC
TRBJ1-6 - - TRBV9 CASSPSAGGNSPLHF TGTGCCAGCAGCCCATCGGCGGGGGGGAATTCACCCCTCCACTTT
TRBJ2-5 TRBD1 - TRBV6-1 CAGTGQGWETQYF TGTGCCGGGACCGGACAGGGTTGGGAGACCCAGTACTTC
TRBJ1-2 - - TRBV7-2 CASSPGGASGYTF TGTGCCAGCAGCCCTGGAGGGGCTTCTGGCTACACCTTC
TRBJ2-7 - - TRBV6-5 CASSNRADQGEQYF TGTGCCAGCAGTAACCGGGCTGACCAGGGGGAGCAGTACTTC
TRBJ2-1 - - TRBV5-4 CASSPGGSVSEQFF TGTGCCAGCAGCCCAGGTGGTTCAGTAAGTGAGCAGTTCTTC
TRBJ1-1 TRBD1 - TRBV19 CASSTGKNTEAFF TGTGCCAGTTCGACAGGGAAGAACACTGAAGCTTTCTTT
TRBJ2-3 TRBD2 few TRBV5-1 CASSFSGAYTDTQYF TGCGCCAGCAGCTTTAGCGGGGCGTACACAGATACGCAGTATTTT
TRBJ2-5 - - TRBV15 CATSSSSSSVGFMETQYF TGTGCCACCAGCAGTTCCTCTTCTAGCGTAGGGTTTATGGAGACCCAGTACTTC
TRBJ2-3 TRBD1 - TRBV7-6 CASSARRTGRNTDTQYF TGTGCCAGCAGCGCTCGACGGACAGGGAGGAACACAGATACGCAGTATTTT
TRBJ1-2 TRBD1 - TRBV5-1 CASSAGTGDGYGYTF TGCGCCAGCAGCGCAGGGACAGGGGATGGCTATGGCTACACCTTC
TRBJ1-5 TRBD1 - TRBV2 CASSRRTGSNQPQHF TGTGCCAGCAGTCGCCGGACAGGTAGCAATCAGCCCCAGCATTTT
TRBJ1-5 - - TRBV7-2 CASSRQDFYSNQPQHF TGTGCCAGCAGCCGACAGGATTTTTATAGCAATCAGCCCCAGCATTTT
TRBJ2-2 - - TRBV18 CASSPRTEPRELFF TGTGCCAGCTCTCCTCGGACAGAACCCAGGGAGCTGTTTTTT
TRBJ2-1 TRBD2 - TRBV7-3 CASSSGLAGGLGNEQFF TGTGCCAGCAGCTCGGGACTAGCGGGAGGGTTGGGCAATGAGCAGTTCTTC
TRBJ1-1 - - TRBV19 CASSIAQGPREAFF TGTGCCAGTAGTATAGCACAGGGTCCCCGCGAAGCTTTCTTT
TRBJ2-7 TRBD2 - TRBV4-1 CASSELAGAAYEQYF TGCGCCAGCAGCGAACTAGCGGGAGCCGCCTACGAGCAGTACTTC
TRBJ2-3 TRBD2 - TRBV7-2 CASSLARRGGPPSTDTQYF TGTGCCAGCAGCTTAGCCCGCCGCGGGGGGCCTCCTAGCACAGATACGCAGTATTTT
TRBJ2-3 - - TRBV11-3 CASSLGSADTQYF TGTGCCAGCAGCTTAGGTAGCGCAGATACGCAGTATTTT
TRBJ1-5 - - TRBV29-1 CSVGDQPQHF TGCAGCGTGGGAGATCAGCCCCAGCATTTT
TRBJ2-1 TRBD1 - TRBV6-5 CASSSLRDRDEQFF TGTGCCAGCAGTTCCCTACGGGACAGGGATGAGCAGTTCTTC
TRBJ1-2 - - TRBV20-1 CSQKAGDGYTF TGCAGCCAAAAAGCCGGAGATGGCTACACCTTC
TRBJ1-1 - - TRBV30 CAWSVGGDTEAFF TGTGCCTGGAGTGTAGGAGGGGACACTGAAGCTTTCTTT
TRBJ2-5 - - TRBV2 CASRRARGETQYF TGTGCCAGCAGACGGGCCCGCGGGGAGACCCAGTACTTC
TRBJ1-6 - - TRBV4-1 CASSQESRSSNSPLHF TGCGCCAGCAGCCAAGAATCGCGGAGCTCAAATTCACCCCTCCACTTT
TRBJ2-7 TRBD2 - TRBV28 CASKDGGRQTYEQYF TGTGCCAGCAAAGACGGCGGGAGACAGACTTACGAGCAGTACTTC
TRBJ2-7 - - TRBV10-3 CAISELIPPYYEQYF TGTGCCATCAGTGAGTTGATTCCTCCCTACTACGAGCAGTACTTC
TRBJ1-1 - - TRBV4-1 CASSQEGVGNTEAFF TGCGCCAGCAGCCAAGAGGGAGTGGGGAACACTGAAGCTTTCTTT
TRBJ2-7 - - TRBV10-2 CASSSAGDGTYEQYF TGCGCCAGCAGTTCTGCAGGGGACGGGACCTACGAGCAGTACTTC
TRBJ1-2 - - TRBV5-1 CASSFTVKYGYTF TGCGCCAGCAGCTTTACAGTGAAGTATGGCTACACCTTC
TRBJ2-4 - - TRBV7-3 CARLGRGKNIQYF TGTGCCAGGTTGGGGCGGGGCAAAAACATTCAGTACTTC
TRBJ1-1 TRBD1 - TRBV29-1 CSAWDRGNTEAFF TGCAGCGCTTGGGACAGGGGGAACACTGAAGCTTTCTTT
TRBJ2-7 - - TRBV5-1 CASSLSGTYEQYF TGCGCCAGCAGCCTCTCAGGGACCTACGAGCAGTACTTC
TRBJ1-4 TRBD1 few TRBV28 CASSHRGVLVDEKLFF TGTGCCAGCAGTCACAGGGGAGTTCTGGTAGATGAAAAACTGTTTTTT
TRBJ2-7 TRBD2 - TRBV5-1 CASEPSGSFGEQYF TGCGCCAGCGAACCTAGCGGGAGTTTCGGGGAGCAGTACTTC
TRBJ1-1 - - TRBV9 CASSGGLGPHGMNTEAFF TGTGCCAGCAGCGGTGGGCTTGGGCCCCACGGGATGAACACTGAAGCTTTCTTT
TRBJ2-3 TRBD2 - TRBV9 CASSSGTSGALTDTQYF TGTGCCAGCAGCTCTGGGACTAGCGGGGCCCTCACAGATACGCAGTATTTT
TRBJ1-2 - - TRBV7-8 CASSSIDRNYGYTF TGTGCCAGCAGCTCCATTGACAGGAACTATGGCTACACCTTC
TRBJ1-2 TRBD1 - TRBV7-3 CASSPSGQDYGYTF TGTGCCAGCAGCCCTTCGGGACAGGACTATGGCTACACCTTC